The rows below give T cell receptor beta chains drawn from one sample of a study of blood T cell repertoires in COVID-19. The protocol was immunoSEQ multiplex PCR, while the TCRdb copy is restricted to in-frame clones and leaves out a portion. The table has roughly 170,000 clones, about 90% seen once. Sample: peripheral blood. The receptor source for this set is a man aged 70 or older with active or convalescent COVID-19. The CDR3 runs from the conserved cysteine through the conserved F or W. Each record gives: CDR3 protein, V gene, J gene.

CASSSATVAGELFF	TRBV27	TRBJ2-2
CASSLVAGVSNQPQHF	TRBV27	TRBJ1-5
CASSPRALTGGEAFF	TRBV5-1	TRBJ1-1
CASSPGGGETQYF	TRBV5-4	TRBJ2-5
CASSLGAPGTGMHQPQHF	TRBV7-8	TRBJ1-5
CASSSYPGQGNDEQYF	TRBV27	TRBJ2-7
CASSWGGGTEAFF	TRBV12-3/TRBV12-4	TRBJ1-1
CASSEYGTVQPQHF	TRBV25-1	TRBJ1-5
CASSSRGTGSLEKLFF	TRBV5-4	TRBJ1-4
CASSSFRGQPQHF	TRBV6-5	TRBJ1-5
CASSTRTAGFEKLFF	TRBV28	TRBJ1-4
CASTPGETGELFF	TRBV27	TRBJ2-2
CAIMGGEGETQYF	TRBV10-3	TRBJ2-5
CATRTGLIYGYTF	TRBV6-5	TRBJ1-2
CASSPDTNYGYTF	TRBV5-6	TRBJ1-2
CASKENPVNTEAFF	TRBV2	TRBJ1-1
CASRGGLAGPNTGELFF	TRBV19	TRBJ2-2
CSASTAPFVSPLHF	TRBV20-1	TRBJ1-6
CASTRDRHNEKLFF	TRBV5-4	TRBJ1-4
CASSRSDRFDGYTF	TRBV28	TRBJ1-2
CASSFATGGSGANVLTF	TRBV5-1	TRBJ2-6
CASSLTSPGEQYF	TRBV5-4	TRBJ2-7
CATAWAGDSGIEQFF	TRBV15	TRBJ2-1
CAISDRGRYGYTF	TRBV10-3	TRBJ1-2
CASSRDRVNTEAFF	TRBV19	TRBJ1-1
CASSPRLAGRNEQFF	TRBV14	TRBJ2-1
CAVVGAEGGNTIYF	TRBV6-6	TRBJ1-3
CASSRRVAGASSITYEQYF	TRBV19	TRBJ2-7
CASSGRGSQGLSGELFF	TRBV2	TRBJ2-2
CASSPGDSPLHF	TRBV7-9	TRBJ1-6
CASRRGEGTGELFF	TRBV4-3	TRBJ2-2
CASSGPSHSRKNTEAFF	TRBV6-1	TRBJ1-1
CASSEGRTEAFF	TRBV25-1	TRBJ1-1
CASSGLRSTGELFF	TRBV18	TRBJ2-2
CASSKEGYTEAFF	TRBV27	TRBJ1-1
CATSDKKLAGSYNEQFF	TRBV24-1	TRBJ2-1
CASTHEEYQETQYF	TRBV2	TRBJ2-5
CASSPGTGGRDQPQHF	TRBV18	TRBJ1-5
CSVTPDSGSYEQYF	TRBV29-1	TRBJ2-7
CASSFIDSPYEQYF	TRBV5-1	TRBJ2-7
CASSYSSHDRGSNQPQHF	TRBV6-2/TRBV6-3	TRBJ1-5
CATSGGQATNEKLFF	TRBV15	TRBJ1-4
CATSIFGGLGNTEAFF	TRBV15	TRBJ1-1
CAWSVDRFSSYNSPLHF	TRBV30	TRBJ1-6
CASSERDSHLGRGYTF	TRBV6-1	TRBJ1-2
CASSPLASGDEQFF	TRBV18	TRBJ2-1
CASSLAGGTIYF	TRBV5-1	TRBJ1-3
CASVQQGGTSGQRETQYF	TRBV7-9	TRBJ2-5